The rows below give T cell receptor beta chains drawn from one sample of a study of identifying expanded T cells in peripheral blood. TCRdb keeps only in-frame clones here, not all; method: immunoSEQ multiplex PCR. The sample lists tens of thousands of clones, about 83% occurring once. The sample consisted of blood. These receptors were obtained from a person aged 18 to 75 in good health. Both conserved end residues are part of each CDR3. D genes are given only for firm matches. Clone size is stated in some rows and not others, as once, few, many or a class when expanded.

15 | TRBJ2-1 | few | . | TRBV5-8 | CASSVDRSSYNEQFF | TGTGCCAGCAGCGTAGACAGGAGCTCCTACAATGAGCAGTTCTTC
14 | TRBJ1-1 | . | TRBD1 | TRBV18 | CASSLNRGPDEAFF | TGTGCCAGCTCCCTTAACAGGGGGCCGGATGAAGCTTTCTTT
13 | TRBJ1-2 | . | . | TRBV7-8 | CASSLFREYGYTF | TGTGCCAGCAGCTTGTTCAGGGAATATGGCTACACCTTC
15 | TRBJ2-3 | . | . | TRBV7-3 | CASSLRGLRADTQYF | TGTGCCAGCAGCTTACGGGGGCTTCGTGCAGATACGCAGTATTTT
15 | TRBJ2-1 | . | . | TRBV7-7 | CASSLGPDGYNEQFF | TGTGCTAGCAGCTTAGGTCCAGACGGCTACAATGAGCAGTTCTTC
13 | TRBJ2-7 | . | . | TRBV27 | CASSPRGAEEQYF | TGTGCCAGCAGTCCGCGGGGAGCGGAGGAGCAGTACTTC
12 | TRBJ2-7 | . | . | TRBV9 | CASSVGGREQYF | TGTGCCAGCAGCGTAGGAGGACGCGAGCAGTACTTC
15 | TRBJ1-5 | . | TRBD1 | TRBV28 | CASNSPGQGDQPQHF | TGTGCCAGCAACTCTCCCGGACAGGGGGATCAGCCCCAGCATTTT
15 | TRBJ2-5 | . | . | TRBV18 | CASSPLQGSGETQYF | TGTGCCAGCTCACCATTACAGGGTTCAGGAGAGACCCAGTACTTC
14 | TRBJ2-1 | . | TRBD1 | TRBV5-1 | CASSILDRGGEQFF | TGCGCCAGCAGCATACTAGACAGGGGTGGAGAGCAGTTCTTC
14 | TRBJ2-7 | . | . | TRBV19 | CASSIGRNSYEQYF | TGTGCCAGTAGTATCGGACGGAACTCCTACGAGCAGTACTTC
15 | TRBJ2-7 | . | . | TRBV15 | CATSREETASYEQYF | TGTGCCACCAGCAGAGAAGAGACTGCCTCCTACGAGCAGTACTTC
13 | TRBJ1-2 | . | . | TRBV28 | CASSLGQGLGYTF | TGTGCCAGCAGTTTAGGGCAGGGTCTTGGCTACACCTTC
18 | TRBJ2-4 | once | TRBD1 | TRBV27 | CASSASTGLGFSKNIQYF | TGTGCCAGCAGTGCCTCGACAGGGTTGGGTTTTTCCAAAAACATTCAGTACTTC
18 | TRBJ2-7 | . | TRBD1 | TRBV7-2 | CASSLRDRDSDLPYEQYF | TGTGCCAGCAGCTTACGGGACAGGGACTCAGATCTCCCATACGAGCAGTACTTC
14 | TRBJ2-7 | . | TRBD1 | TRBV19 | CASSSGQGTYEQYF | TGTGCCAGTAGTTCGGGACAGGGTACCTACGAGCAGTACTTC
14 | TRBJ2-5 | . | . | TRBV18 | CASSLAASQETQYF | TGTGCCAGCTCACTCGCTGCGAGCCAAGAGACCCAGTACTTC
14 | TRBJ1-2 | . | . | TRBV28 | CASSLRQTNYGYTF | TGTGCCAGCAGTCTTAGACAGACCAACTATGGCTACACCTTC
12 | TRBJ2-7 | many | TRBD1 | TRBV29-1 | CSAGDRSYEQYF | TGCAGCGCGGGGGACAGGAGCTACGAGCAGTACTTC
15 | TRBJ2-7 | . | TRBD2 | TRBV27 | CASRMTSGKSYEQYF | TGTGCCAGCAGGATGACTAGCGGGAAGTCCTACGAGCAGTACTTC
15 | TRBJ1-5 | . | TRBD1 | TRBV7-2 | CASSLQGAGNQPQHF | TGTGCCAGCAGCTTACAGGGGGCTGGCAATCAGCCCCAGCATTTT
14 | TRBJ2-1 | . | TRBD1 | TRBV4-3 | CASSQGTGGSEQFF | TGCGCCAGCAGCCAGGGGACAGGGGGCTCTGAGCAGTTCTTC
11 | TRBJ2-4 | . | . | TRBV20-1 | CSARAGEVQYF | TGCAGTGCTAGAGCCGGGGAGGTACAGTACTTC
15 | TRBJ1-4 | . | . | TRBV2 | CASSVIAATNEKLFF | TGTGCCAGCAGTGTAATTGCAGCAACTAATGAAAAACTGTTTTTT
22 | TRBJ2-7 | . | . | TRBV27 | CARLKRGAPTSSTSGRHPPPYF | .
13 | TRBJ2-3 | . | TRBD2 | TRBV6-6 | CASKAGGPDTQYF | TGTGCCAGCAAGGCGGGAGGGCCAGATACGCAGTATTTT
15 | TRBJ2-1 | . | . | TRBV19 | CASKEGLGLYNEQFF | TGTGCCAGTAAAGAGGGTTTAGGGCTCTACAATGAGCAGTTCTTC
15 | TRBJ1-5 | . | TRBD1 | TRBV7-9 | CASSLDRGSNQPQHF | TGTGCCAGCAGCTTAGACAGGGGAAGCAATCAGCCCCAGCATTTT
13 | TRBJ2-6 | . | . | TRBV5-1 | CASIGSGANVLTF | TGCGCCAGCATAGGCTCTGGGGCCAACGTCCTGACTTTC
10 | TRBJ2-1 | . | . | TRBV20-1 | CSAVRREQFF | TGCAGTGCCGTCCGACGGGAGCAGTTCTTC